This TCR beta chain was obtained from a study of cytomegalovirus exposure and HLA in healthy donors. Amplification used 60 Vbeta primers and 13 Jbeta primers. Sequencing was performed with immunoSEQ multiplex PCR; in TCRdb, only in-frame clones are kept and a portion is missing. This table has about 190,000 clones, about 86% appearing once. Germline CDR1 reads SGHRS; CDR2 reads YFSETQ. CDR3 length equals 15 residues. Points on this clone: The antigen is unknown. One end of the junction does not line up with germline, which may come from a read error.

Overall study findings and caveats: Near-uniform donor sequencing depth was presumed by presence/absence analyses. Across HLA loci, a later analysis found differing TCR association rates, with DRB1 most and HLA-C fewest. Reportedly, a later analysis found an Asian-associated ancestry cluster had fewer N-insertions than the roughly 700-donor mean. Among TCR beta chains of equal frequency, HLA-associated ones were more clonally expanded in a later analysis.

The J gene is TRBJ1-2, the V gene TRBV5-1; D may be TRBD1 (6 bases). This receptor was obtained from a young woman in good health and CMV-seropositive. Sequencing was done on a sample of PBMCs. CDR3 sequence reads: CASSSLGHLSYVYTF. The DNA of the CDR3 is TGCGCCAGCAGCTCCTTGGGACATCTGAGCTATGTCTACACCTTC.